Presented here are 18 T cell receptor beta chains from one specimen sequenced in a study of shared clonotypes between healthy human individuals (dated by TCRdb to the early 2020s). Preparation of the library involved the immunoSEQ multiplex PCR assay. In TCRdb, the immuneACCESS table is reduced to in-frame sequences with V and J assigned. These tables do not hold every clone; where another copy was compared, an unresolved V gene accounts for under half, and the others remain unexplained. Here the sample has fewer than 700,000 clones; around 77% occur a single time. The ten largest clones capture about 11% of the sample. The sample taken for sequencing was PBMCs. The receptor source for this set is a woman in her thirties or forties in good health. Some clones in this sample may be carry-over from other donors' samples.

This clone appeared once. V gene TRBV7-3 combines with J gene TRBJ2-5, with D unclear. Trimming shortened V by 5 bases and J by 5 bases, and 12 bases separated the two germline ends. This CDR3 has 13 amino acids. CDR1 is SGHTA, CDR2 FQGTGA, per germline. For the CDR3, the DNA is TGTGCCAGCAGCGAAACTTCGCTGGAGACCCAGTACTTC. As protein: CASSETSLETQYF.

This clone has a handful of counts. The identical CDR3 is also encoded by other nucleotide sequences in the sample. The gene calls are TRBV7-2 and TRBJ2-1; D remains unclear. The germline gives CDR1 SGHTA, CDR2 FQGNSA. V gave up 1 base and J gave up 3 bases, with 1 base separating them. The CDR3 is made up of 12 amino acids. The CDR3 protein is CASSLGYNEQFF. The CDR3 DNA follows: TGTGCCAGCAGCTTAGGCTACAATGAGCAGTTCTTC.

J is TRBJ2-1 and V is TRBV6-1, with D uncertain. Germline assignment: CDR1 MNHNS and CDR2 SASEGT. Trimming cost V 5 bases and J 9 bases, with 8 bases left between them. This CDR3 has 11 amino acids. The CDR3 coding sequence is TGTGCCAGCAGTTCTTATAGTGAGCAGTTCTTC. This gives the protein CASSSYSEQFF.

This chain connects TRBV7-8 to TRBJ2-3, with 8 nucleotides matching TRBD1. J lost 4 bases, V lost 4 bases, and 7 bases had no gene match. CDR1 is SGHVS, CDR2 FQNEAQ, per germline. This CDR3 region has 15 residues. CDR3 loop: CASSYRPGGADTQYF. The CDR3 bases are TGTGCCAGCAGCTACAGGCCAGGGGGCGCAGATACGCAGTATTTT. Looking up the rest from reference TRBV7-8 and TRBJ2-3 gives the full variable domain: GAGVSQSPRYKVAKRGQDVALRCDPISGHVSLFWYQQALGQGPEFLTYFQNEAQLDKSGLPSDRFFAERPEGSVSTLKIQRTQQEDSAVYLCASSYRPGGADTQYFGPGTRLTVL.

This rearrangement joins TRBV28 to TRBJ1-5; D might be TRBD1 (5 bases). The CDR3 spans 16 residues. The V gene's germline CDR1 is MDHEN and CDR2 SYDVKM. V was shortened by 4 bases and J by 2 bases, with 15 bases between the two germline ends. For the CDR3, the DNA is TGTGCCAGCAGTTCCGATACAAGGGGTGGCAATCAGCCCCAGCATTTT. It codes for CASSSDTRGGNQPQHF.

V gene TRBV6-1 combines with J gene TRBJ2-6; no firm D call. Germline values: CDR1 MNHNS, CDR2 SASEGT. Trimming took off 0 bases at V and 4 bases at J, with 7 bases between the two ends. The CDR3 extends over 15 amino acids. The CDR3 here is CASSEALTGANVLTF. DNA for the CDR3: TGTGCCAGCAGTGAAGCGCTAACAGGGGCCAACGTCCTGACTTTC.

As for this clone: A far larger clone is one base from this, pointing to a likely read error. Within the sample, other DNA sequences also encode this same CDR3. V usage is TRBV2 and J usage is TRBJ2-2; D is ambiguous. Germline values: CDR1 SNHLY, CDR2 FYNNEI. V dropped 6 bases and J dropped 3 bases, with 5 bases sitting between them. The CDR3 sequence is 12 residues long. The CDR3 spells CASRPYTGELFF. The CDR3 nucleotides are TGTGCCAGCAGACCCTACACCGGGGAGCTGTTTTTT.

This chain links TRBV29-1 with TRBJ1-5; 7 bases match TRBD1. The trim removed 6 bases at V and 3 bases at J, leaving 5 bases unmatched. Germline values: CDR1 SQVTM, CDR2 ANQGSEA. CDR3 length: 13 residues. This CDR3 is CSVLGTDNQPQHF. The CDR3 nucleotides are TGCAGCGTCCTCGGGACAGACAATCAGCCCCAGCATTTT.

The genes are TRBV28 and TRBJ1-5, with no clear D. The CDR3 is 14 amino acids. In germline, CDR1 is MDHEN, CDR2 SYDVKM. V was trimmed by 5 bases and J by 3 bases, leaving 11 bases between them. CDR3 loop: CASSHTSLNQPQHF. CDR3 coding DNA: TGTGCCAGCAGTCACACAAGCCTCAATCAGCCCCAGCATTTT.

This clone has just a few counts. The rearrangement uses TRBV28 and TRBJ1-1, with a tentative D call TRBD1 (6 bases). Germline lookup yields CDR1 MDHEN and CDR2 SYDVKM. V lost 5 bases to trimming and J lost 0 bases, with 13 bases between them. The CDR3 totals 15 residues. The DNA of the CDR3 is TGTGCCAGCAGTCCCAGGGGAAAGGTGAACACTGAAGCTTTCTTT. It specifies CASSPRGKVNTEAFF.

This clone was counted a few times. This chain links TRBV29-1 with TRBJ1-6; 7 bases are a match to TRBD1. V dropped 6 bases and J dropped 10; count of bases not matched to a gene: 12. Germline V CDR1 and CDR2: SQVTM, ANQGSEA. This CDR3 comprises 14 residues. The CDR3 here is CSVGTGERASPLHF. The CDR3 bases are TGCAGCGTAGGTACAGGGGAGAGAGCCTCACCCCTCCACTTT.

V and J are TRBV5-1 and TRBJ2-2; no definite D call. Germline V gene lookup returns CDR1 SGHRS and CDR2 YFSETQ. The CDR3 is 15 amino acids. Trimming took 4 bases from V and 1 from J, leaving 11 bases between them. In DNA form, the CDR3 reads TGCGCCAGCAGCCTCACAAGCCAGAACACCGGGGAGCTGTTTTTT. This translates into CASSLTSQNTGELFF.

This chain joins TRBV27 and TRBJ1-1, with 7 bases that match TRBD1. CDR1 is MNHEY and CDR2 is SMNVEV in the germline V gene (reference sequence). The V gene end was trimmed by 8 bases and the J gene end by 0 bases; junction bases not matched to a gene: 18. The CDR3 has 18 amino acids. CDR3 residues: CASVGNYRDRYMNTEAFF. The CDR3 DNA reads as TGTGCCAGCGTGGGGAATTATCGGGACAGATACATGAACACTGAAGCTTTCTTT.

The chain recombines TRBV19 with TRBJ1-4, with D maybe TRBD1 (5 bases). The CDR3 length is 16 residues. V dropped 5 bases and J dropped 8 bases, with 21 bases sitting between them. Germline V lookup: CDR1 LNHDA, CDR2 SQIVND (reference sequence). The CDR3 DNA is TGTGCCAGTAGTTCCCCGGGACTGGGGGAGGTCGAAAAACTGTTTTTT. Its protein is CASSSPGLGEVEKLFF.

Regarding this clone: It differs at one base from a far larger clone, so likely a read error. This rearrangement joins TRBV7-2 to TRBJ1-1; tentatively, D is TRBD1 (6 bases). The CDR3 is 12 amino acids. Trimming shortened V by 2 bases and J by 10 bases, and 11 bases separated the two germline ends. In germline, CDR1 is SGHTA, CDR2 FQGNSA. The CDR3 DNA reads as TGTGCCAGCAGCTTATTGGTAGGGGGAGCTTTCTTT. This translates into CASSLLVGGAFF.

The rearrangement joins TRBV5-1 to TRBJ2-2; TRBD2 matches 8 bases. After removal of 4 bases from V and 1 base from J, the junction contained 9 bases not matched to a gene. CDR3 length: 17 residues. From germline, CDR1 is SGHRS and CDR2 YFSETQ. CDR3 sequence: CASSPGIAGRNTGELFF. The CDR3, as DNA: TGCGCCAGCAGCCCCGGGATAGCGGGGCGGAACACCGGGGAGCTGTTTTTT. Variable domain in full (rest from reference TRBV5-1 and TRBJ2-2): KAGVTQTPRYLIKTRGQQVTLSCSPISGHRSVSWYQQTPGQGLQFLFEYFSETQRNKGNFPGRFSGRQFSNSRSEMNVSTLELGDSALYLCASSPGIAGRNTGELFFGEGSRLTVL.

Here the CDR3 reads CSVEPGSPSGANVLTF. CDR3 bases: TGCAGCGTTGAACCGGGCTCCCCCTCTGGGGCCAACGTCCTGACTTTC. This chain uses TRBV29-1 with TRBJ2-6; D remains unclear. Germline V gene lookup returns CDR1 SQVTM and CDR2 ANQGSEA. V was cut by 2 bases and J by 0 bases, with 11 bases left in between. There are 16 residues in the CDR3.

This clone showed up many times. Other DNA variants within this sample encode the same CDR3. The chain uses TRBV5-4 and TRBJ2-5, with 9 positions matching TRBD2. The CDR3 totals 14 residues. After removal of 0 bases from V and 6 bases from J, the junction contained 3 bases not matched to a gene. CDR1 is SGHNT and CDR2 is YYREEE in the germline V gene (reference sequence). Here the CDR3 DNA reads TGTGCCAGCAGCTTGGACGGGACTAGCCAGACCCAGTACTTC. Translation gives CASSLDGTSQTQYF.